The 32 T cell receptor beta chains below were found in one sample sequenced in a study of sequential checkpoint blockade in melanoma. Described treatment: randomized to nivolumab then ipilimumab (arm A) or the reverse (arm B). Clones were read by immunoSEQ multiplex PCR, and TCRdb kept only the in-frame ones, dropping some. The sample yields about 21,000 clones, 65% to 85% seen once. The material was CD8+ T cells sorted from blood (inferred from file names), obtained from a patient given nivolumab and ipilimumab in sequence. Receptors were obtained from a human donor with melanoma.

This sequence joins TRBV7-7 and TRBJ2-1, with 8 bases fitting TRBD1. CDR1 and CDR2 from the germline V gene are SSHAT and FNYEAQ (reference sequence). CDR3 length equals 14 residues. V lost 4 bases, J lost 8 bases, and 7 bases stayed unmatched. The DNA for the CDR3 is TGTGCCAGCAGCTCCGGGCAGGGGGCCGATGAGCAGTTCTTC. It codes for CASSSGQGADEQFF.

The genes are TRBV7-3 and TRBJ2-1; 8 positions match TRBD2. The CDR3 is 15 residues long. Germline-derived CDR1 and CDR2 are SGHTA and FQGTGA. After removal of 5 bases from V and 6 bases from J, the junction contained 9 bases not matched to a gene. Written as DNA, the CDR3 is TGTGCCAGCAGCCGGCTGCGGGGGGAGGGCAATGAGCAGTTCTTC. The encoded protein is CASSRLRGEGNEQFF. The full variable domain, its missing parts supplied by reference TRBV7-3 and TRBJ2-1, is GAGVSQTPSNKVTEKGKYVELRCDPISGHTALYWYRQSLGQGPEFLIYFQGTGAADDSGLPNDRFFAVRPEGSVSTLKIQRTERGDSAVYLCASSRLRGEGNEQFFGPGTRLTVL.

This clone was picked up one time. The J gene is TRBJ2-3, the V gene TRBV7-9; TRBD2 matches 7 bases. The CDR3 has 15 residues. Germline V CDR1 and CDR2: SEHNR, FQNEAQ (reference sequence). V dropped 3 bases and J dropped 5; count of bases not matched to a gene: 8. The CDR3 reads CASSLGAGRGDTQYF. In DNA form, the CDR3 reads TGTGCCAGCAGCTTGGGAGCGGGAAGGGGAGATACGCAGTATTTT.

The V and J genes are TRBV13 and TRBJ1-1; 9 positions match TRBD1. The CDR3 sequence is 13 residues long. The junction had 0 bases not matched to a gene; V was cut back by 3 bases and J by 4 bases. Germline V lookup: CDR1 PRHDT, CDR2 FYEKMQ (reference sequence). The CDR3: CASSLTGGTEAFF. The CDR3, as DNA: TGTGCCAGCAGCTTGACAGGGGGCACTGAAGCTTTCTTT.

The chain employs TRBV28 and TRBJ1-1; 7 bases match TRBD1. The V segment lost 1 base and the J segment 7 bases; nucleotides outside the gene matches: 9. CDR1 is MDHEN and CDR2 is SYDVKM in the germline V gene. The CDR3 runs to 15 residues. The CDR3 protein is CASSLFLTGLVEAFF. CDR3 in DNA: TGTGCCAGCAGTTTATTCCTGACAGGGCTGGTTGAAGCTTTCTTT.

V usage is TRBV5-1 and J usage is TRBJ2-7, with 14 bases identical to TRBD2. The CDR3 runs 18 residues. With V trimmed by 7 bases and J by 0 bases, 12 bases remained unmatched. Germline V lookup: CDR1 SGHRS, CDR2 YFSETQ. The CDR3 protein is CASSKSGTSGGSSYEQYF. CDR3 in DNA: TGCGCCAGCTCCAAATCCGGGACTAGCGGGGGCAGCTCCTACGAGCAGTACTTC.

The gene calls are TRBV30 and TRBJ1-1; perhaps TRBD1 as D (6 bases). The germline CDR1 and CDR2 sequences are GTSNPN and SVGIG (reference sequence). The CDR3 is made up of 14 amino acids. Trimming stripped 1 base from V and 3 bases from J, with 12 bases between. The CDR3 DNA reads as TGTGCCTGGAGTGGAGTGCAGGGGTACACTGAAGCTTTCTTT. Amino acids: CAWSGVQGYTEAFF. The complete variable domain, with remaining parts taken from reference TRBV30 and TRBJ1-1, reads SQTIHQWPATLVQPVGSPLSLECTVEGTSNPNLYWYRQAAGRGLQLLFYSVGIGQISSEVPQNLSASRPQDRQFILSSKKLLLSDSGFYLCAWSGVQGYTEAFFGQGTRLTVV.

The CDR3: CASSPRLVFGELFF. The CDR3 nucleotides are TGTGCCAGCAGCCCGAGACTAGTTTTCGGGGAGCTGTTTTTT. The V gene is TRBV7-9, the J gene TRBJ2-2, with D possibly TRBD2 on 6 matching bases. Germline V CDR1 and CDR2: SEHNR, FQNEAQ (reference sequence). V lost 5 bases and J lost 7, with 14 bases in between. CDR3 length: 14 residues.

The J gene is TRBJ1-3, the V gene TRBV5-4, with D maybe TRBD1 (6 bases). Germline assignment: CDR1 SGHNT and CDR2 YYREEE (reference sequence). The CDR3 is 15 amino acids. V lost 1 base and J lost 2, with 10 bases in between. The CDR3 region is CASSLKGGPGNTIYF. DNA of the CDR3: TGTGCCAGCAGCTTGAAAGGGGGACCTGGAAACACCATATATTTT.

V and J are TRBV9 and TRBJ1-1, with D perhaps matching TRBD1 (5 bases). The CDR3 extends over 13 amino acids. V gave up 0 bases and J gave up 11 bases, with 14 bases separating them. Germline CDR1 SGDLS, CDR2 YYNGEE. The CDR3 spells CASSVGRRGTAFF. The CDR3 nucleotides are TGTGCCAGCAGCGTAGGGAGGAGGGGAACGGCTTTCTTT.

V is TRBV27 and J is TRBJ2-1, with a weak D call TRBD1 (6 bases). V was trimmed by 5 bases and J by 4 bases, leaving 9 bases between them. Germline loops: CDR1 MNHEY, CDR2 SMNVEV (reference sequence). This CDR3 has 13 residues. The CDR3 protein is CASSPDSYNEQFF. The CDR3 DNA sequence: TGTGCCAGCAGTCCGGACAGTTACAATGAGCAGTTCTTC.

The rearrangement joins TRBV6-6 to TRBJ1-1, with D perhaps TRBD1 (5 bases). The CDR3 sequence is 14 residues long. V lost 3 bases to trimming and J lost 4 bases, with 12 bases between them. Per germline, CDR1 MNHNY and CDR2 SVGAGI (reference sequence). In DNA form, the CDR3 reads TGTGCCAGCAGTTATCAGGGCGGTGGCACTGAAGCTTTCTTT. It yields the protein CASSYQGGGTEAFF.

The chain uses TRBV7-9 and TRBJ2-1, with a weak D call TRBD1 (5 bases). The CDR3 is 13 residues long. Trimming took off 4 bases at V and 6 bases at J, with 10 bases between the two ends. Looked up from germline, CDR1 is SEHNR and CDR2 is FQNEAQ (reference sequence). The CDR3 DNA sequence: TGTGCCAGCAGCTCTACAGGTTTCAATGAGCAGTTCTTC. This sequence encodes CASSSTGFNEQFF.

This chain links TRBV7-9 with TRBJ2-1; D is possibly TRBD2 (6 bases). This CDR3 has 16 amino acids. Germline-derived CDR1 and CDR2 are SEHNR and FQNEAQ (reference sequence). The V end lost 1 base, the J end lost 2 bases, and 12 bases lay between the germline ends. CDR3 sequence: CASSLVPSGPYNEQFF. CDR3 DNA sequence: TGTGCCAGCAGCTTAGTCCCCAGCGGGCCCTACAATGAGCAGTTCTTC.

The V call is TRBV5-4, the J call TRBJ2-5; 8 bases are shared with TRBD1. Germline CDR1 reads SGHNT; CDR2 reads YYREEE (reference sequence). Trimming took 1 base from V and 5 from J; bases not matched to a gene: 10. The CDR3 is 16 residues long. CDR3 sequence reads: CASSLIEAGGLETQYF. CDR3 nucleotides: TGTGCCAGCAGCTTGATCGAAGCAGGGGGCTTGGAGACCCAGTACTTC. The full variable domain, completed using reference TRBV5-4 and TRBJ2-5, is ETGVTQSPTHLIKTRGQQVTLRCSSQSGHNTVSWYQQALGQGPQFIFQYYREEENGRGNFPPRFSGLQFPNYSSELNVNALELDDSALYLCASSLIEAGGLETQYFGPGTRLLVL.

The chain has TRBV28 and TRBJ1-5; D may be TRBD1 (5 bases). Trimming took off 7 bases at V and 1 base at J, with 14 bases between the two ends. The CDR3 runs 15 residues. CDR1 and CDR2 (germline): MDHEN, SYDVKM. CDR3 sequence: CASNEQATSNQPQHF. CDR3 DNA: TGTGCCAGCAACGAACAGGCGACAAGCAATCAGCCCCAGCATTTT.

V gene TRBV6-6 combines with J gene TRBJ2-5; perhaps TRBD2 as D (5 bases). Looked up from germline, CDR1 is MNHNY and CDR2 is SVGAGI (reference sequence). Trimming took off 7 bases at V and 4 bases at J, with 13 bases between the two ends. CDR3 length equals 13 residues. CDR3 DNA: TGTGCCAGCAACACGGACGGGGTAGAGACCCAGTACTTC. Its translation: CASNTDGVETQYF.

The J gene is TRBJ2-1, the V gene TRBV5-1; TRBD1 matches 12 bases. The CDR3 loop spans 15 amino acids. V shed 5 bases, J shed 6 bases, and the junction held 6 bases outside the gene matches. CDR1 SGHRS and CDR2 YFSETQ come from the germline V gene. The CDR3 spells CASRAGTGGSNEQFF. The CDR3 region has the DNA TGCGCCAGCAGAGCCGGGACAGGGGGCTCCAATGAGCAGTTCTTC.

This clone was counted only a few times. This sequence joins TRBV4-3 and TRBJ1-2, with 9 bases that match TRBD1. Germline trimming cut 4 bases from V and 2 bases from J; bases unmatched to any gene: 5. CDR3 size: 15 residues. Germline values: CDR1 LGHNA, CDR2 YSLEER. The CDR3 DNA follows: TGCGCCAGCAGCCGGGGGACAGGGACCAACTATGGCTACACCTTC. It specifies CASSRGTGTNYGYTF.

The chain carries TRBV7-2 and TRBJ2-2, with D maybe TRBD2 (5 bases). The CDR3 totals 16 residues. From germline, CDR1 is SGHTA and CDR2 FQGNSA. V was shortened by 0 bases and J by 2 bases, with 10 bases between the two germline ends. In nucleotides, the CDR3 is TGTGCCAGCAGCTTAGCCGGACTGGGAAACACCGGGGAGCTGTTTTTT. This codes for CASSLAGLGNTGELFF.

V usage is TRBV5-8 and J usage is TRBJ2-7; 7 positions agree with TRBD2. Germline trimming cut 4 bases from V and 6 bases from J; bases unmatched to any gene: 4. The CDR3 runs to 12 residues. The germline V gene encodes CDR1 SGHTS and CDR2 YDEGEE. The chain's CDR3 is CASSATSSEQYF. The CDR3 bases are TGTGCCAGCAGCGCGACTAGCTCCGAGCAGTACTTC. Variable domain in full (rest from reference TRBV5-8 and TRBJ2-7): EAGVTQSPTHLIKTRGQQATLRCSPISGHTSVYWYQQALGLGLQFLLWYDEGEERNRGNFPPRFSGRQFPNYSSELNVNALELEDSALYLCASSATSSEQYFGPGTRLTVT.

The chain carries TRBV4-3 and TRBJ1-2; 9 nucleotides agree with TRBD1. There are 15 residues in the CDR3. Per the germline V gene, CDR1 is LGHNA and CDR2 is YSLEER. With V trimmed by 4 bases and J by 6 bases, 9 bases remained unmatched. The DNA for the CDR3 is TGCGCCAGCAGCCCAAGACAGGGGGGCCTCGATGGCTACACCTTC. It codes for CASSPRQGGLDGYTF.

The chain carries TRBV28 and TRBJ1-6, with D tentatively TRBD1 (6 bases). The CDR3 runs 12 residues. V was cut by 10 bases and J by 10 bases, with 14 bases left in between. The germline V gene encodes CDR1 MDHEN and CDR2 SYDVKM. CDR3 sequence: CATRGGWSPLHF. CDR3 bases: TGTGCCACGAGAGGGGGTTGGTCACCCCTCCACTTT.

The chain couples TRBV4-3 to TRBJ1-2; D unresolved. This CDR3 is built from 15 residues. Trimming took 7 bases from V and 2 from J, leaving 17 bases between them. Germline V gene data show CDR1 as LGHNA and CDR2 as YSLEER. The chain's CDR3 is CASTPFSSYNYGYTF. The CDR3 DNA sequence: TGCGCCAGCACCCCTTTCAGTAGCTACAACTATGGCTACACCTTC.

Only a few counts were recorded for this clone. The chain joins TRBV7-8 to TRBJ2-7; D gene ambiguous. The germline gives CDR1 SGHVS, CDR2 FQNEAQ. Trimming cost V 3 bases and J 1 base, with 7 bases left between them. This CDR3 region has 13 residues. DNA of the CDR3: TGTGCCAGCAGCTTCCCCAATTCCTACGAGCAGTACTTC. This codes for CASSFPNSYEQYF. Full variable domain (missing parts from reference TRBV7-8 and TRBJ2-7): GAGVSQSPRYKVAKRGQDVALRCDPISGHVSLFWYQQALGQGPEFLTYFQNEAQLDKSGLPSDRFFAERPEGSVSTLKIQRTQQEDSAVYLCASSFPNSYEQYFGPGTRLTVT.

The chain uses TRBV7-9 and TRBJ2-5; no reliable D call. CDR1 and CDR2 from the germline V gene are SEHNR and FQNEAQ (reference sequence). V lost 2 bases and J 3 bases, leaving 7 bases between the germline ends. There are 13 residues in the CDR3. CDR3 protein: CASSLYSKETQYF. The CDR3 nucleotides read TGTGCCAGCAGCTTATACAGTAAAGAGACCCAGTACTTC.

The chain joins TRBV27 to TRBJ2-5; the D is unclear. The CDR3 loop spans 12 amino acids. The V end was cut by 6 bases, the J end by 6 bases, with 11 bases between. Germline CDR1 MNHEY, CDR2 SMNVEV (reference sequence). For the CDR3, the DNA is TGTGCCAGCAGCCCCAATCCCAAGACCCAGTACTTC. As protein: CASSPNPKTQYF.

This clone appeared once. The chain combines TRBV19 with TRBJ2-7; possible D gene TRBD1, 6 bases. This CDR3 spans 13 amino acids. The V end was cut by 7 bases, the J end by 3 bases, with 13 bases between. CDR1 and CDR2 (germline): LNHDA, SQIVND (reference sequence). Here the CDR3 reads CASTPEDSYEQYF. DNA for the CDR3: TGTGCCAGTACTCCGGAGGACAGCTACGAGCAGTACTTC.

The gene calls are TRBV4-3 and TRBJ2-3, with 7 bases fitting TRBD1. V dropped 4 bases and J dropped 0; count of bases not matched to a gene: 4. Germline-derived CDR1 and CDR2 are LGHNA and YSLEER. The CDR3 is 15 residues long. In nucleotides, the CDR3 is TGCGCCAGCAGCCGCCTGACAGGGAGCACAGATACGCAGTATTTT. It codes for CASSRLTGSTDTQYF.

The chain recombines TRBV5-5 with TRBJ1-1; 7 positions match TRBD1. The CDR3 is made up of 16 amino acids. Germline CDR1 reads SGHKS; CDR2 reads YYEKEE (reference sequence). The J segment lost 0 bases and the V segment lost 7 bases, leaving 12 bases of the junction unmatched. CDR3 protein: CASVGTVRRVNTEAFF. CDR3 in DNA: TGTGCCAGCGTGGGGACAGTGCGAAGGGTGAACACTGAAGCTTTCTTT.

V is TRBV9 and J is TRBJ2-1; 10 nucleotides align to TRBD2. With V trimmed by 4 bases and J by 7 bases, 17 bases remained unmatched. CDR3 length: 18 amino acids. The V gene's germline CDR1 is SGDLS and CDR2 YYNGEE. The CDR3 loop reads CASSPYRIAGGEGNEQFF. Written as DNA, the CDR3 is TGTGCCAGCAGCCCTTACCGCATAGCGGGAGGCGAAGGGAATGAGCAGTTCTTC.

The chain uses TRBV28 and TRBJ2-7; D perhaps matches TRBD1 (7 bases). CDR3 size: 16 residues. Germline CDR1 reads MDHEN; CDR2 reads SYDVKM. Between the trimmed V and J ends, which lost 4 bases and 3 bases, there was a span of 19 bases. CDR3 in DNA: TGTGCCAGCAGTTCGCGGACAGGAGGGTCGGTCTACGAGCAGTACTTC. This encodes CASSSRTGGSVYEQYF.